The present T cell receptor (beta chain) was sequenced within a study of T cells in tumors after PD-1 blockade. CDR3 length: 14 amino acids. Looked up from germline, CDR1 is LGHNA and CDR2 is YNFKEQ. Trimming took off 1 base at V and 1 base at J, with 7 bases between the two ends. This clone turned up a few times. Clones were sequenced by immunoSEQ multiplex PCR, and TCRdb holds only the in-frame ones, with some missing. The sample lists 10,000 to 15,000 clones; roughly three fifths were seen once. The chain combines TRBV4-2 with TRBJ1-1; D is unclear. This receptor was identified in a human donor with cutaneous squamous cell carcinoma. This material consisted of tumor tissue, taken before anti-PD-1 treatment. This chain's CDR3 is CASSQVGQNTEAFF. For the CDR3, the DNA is TGTGCCAGCAGCCAAGTTGGGCAGAACACTGAAGCTTTCTTT.